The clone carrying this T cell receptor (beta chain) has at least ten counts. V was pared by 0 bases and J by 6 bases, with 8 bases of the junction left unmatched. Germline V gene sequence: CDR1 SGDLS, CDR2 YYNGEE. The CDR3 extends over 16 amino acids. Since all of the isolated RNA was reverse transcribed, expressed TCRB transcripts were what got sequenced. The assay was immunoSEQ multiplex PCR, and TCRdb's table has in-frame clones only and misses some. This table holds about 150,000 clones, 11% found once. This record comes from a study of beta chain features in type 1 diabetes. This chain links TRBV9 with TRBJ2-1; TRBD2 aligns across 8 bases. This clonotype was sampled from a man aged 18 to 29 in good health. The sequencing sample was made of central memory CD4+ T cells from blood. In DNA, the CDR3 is TGTGCCAGCAGCGTAGTCCCAGCGGGAGTACCCAATGAGCAGTTCTTC. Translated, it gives CASSVVPAGVPNEQFF. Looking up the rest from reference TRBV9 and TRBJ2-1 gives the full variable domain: DSGVTQTPKHLITATGQRVTLRCSPRSGDLSVYWYQQSLDQGLQFLIQYYNGEERAKGNILERFSAQQFPDLHSELNLSSLELGDSALYFCASSVVPAGVPNEQFFGPGTRLTVL.